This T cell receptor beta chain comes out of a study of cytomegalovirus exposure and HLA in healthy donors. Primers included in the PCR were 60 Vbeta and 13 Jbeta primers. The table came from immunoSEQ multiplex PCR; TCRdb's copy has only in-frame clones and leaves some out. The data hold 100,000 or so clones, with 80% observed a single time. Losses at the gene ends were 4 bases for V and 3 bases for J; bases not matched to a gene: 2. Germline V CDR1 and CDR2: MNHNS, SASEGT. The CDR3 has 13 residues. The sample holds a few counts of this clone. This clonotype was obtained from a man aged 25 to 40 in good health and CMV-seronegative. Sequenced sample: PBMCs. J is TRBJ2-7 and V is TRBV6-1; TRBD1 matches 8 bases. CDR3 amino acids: CASSVTGDYEQYF. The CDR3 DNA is TGTGCCAGCAGTGTGACAGGGGACTACGAGCAGTACTTC.